Following are 10 T cell receptor beta chains from one sample sequenced in a study of cytomegalovirus exposure and HLA in healthy donors. Use of 60 Vbeta and 13 Jbeta primers characterized the PCR. The method was immunoSEQ multiplex PCR; TCRdb's version includes in-frame clones alone and lacks a portion of them. The repertoire holds 100,000 to 150,000 clones, about three quarters seen once, with roughly 1.1% in the top ten. The sequencing sample was made of PBMCs. These receptors all stem from a woman younger than 45 in good health and CMV-seronegative.

The chain couples TRBV7-3 to TRBJ1-1; the D gene is possibly TRBD1 (6 bases). Trimming left V 5 bases short and J 4 bases short, with 11 bases between. From germline, CDR1 is SGHTA and CDR2 FQGTGA. The CDR3 totals 13 residues. The DNA for the CDR3 is TGTGCCAGCAGCCCACAGGGCCTCACTGAAGCTTTCTTT. As protein: CASSPQGLTEAFF.

The rearrangement uses TRBV10-3 and TRBJ1-5, with 7 bases aligning to TRBD1. This CDR3 is built from 15 residues. V lost 3 bases to trimming and J lost 3 bases; unmatched junction nucleotides: 5. The germline gives CDR1 ENHRY, CDR2 SYGVKD. CDR3 sequence: CAISDRTGTNQPQHF. The CDR3 DNA follows: TGTGCCATCAGTGACAGGACAGGAACCAATCAGCCCCAGCATTTT.

The chain is built from TRBV5-1 and TRBJ2-3, with TRBD2 identical over 9 bases. This CDR3 spans 16 amino acids. CDR1 and CDR2 from the germline V gene are SGHRS and YFSETQ. Trimming removed 1 base from V and 3 bases from J; junction bases left unmatched: 6. As DNA, the CDR3 is TGCGCCAGCAGCTTGTCGCGGGGGGGGAAGACAGATACGCAGTATTTT. Translation gives CASSLSRGGKTDTQYF.

In regard to this clone: Compared with germline, one end of the junction differs, possibly owing to a read error. The chain uses TRBV7-9 and TRBJ2-2; D is ambiguous. CDR3 length equals 13 residues. Germline CDR1 and CDR2: SEHNR and FQNEAQ (reference sequence). The CDR3 DNA follows: TGTTCCAGCAGCCAAGAGTACACCGGGGAGCTGTTTTTT. Its protein is CSSSQEYTGELFF.

V is TRBV19 and J is TRBJ2-5, with 7 bases identical to TRBD1. The length of the CDR3 is 15 residues. With V trimmed by 1 base and J by 1 base, 3 bases remained unmatched. Germline CDR1 and CDR2: LNHDA and SQIVND (reference sequence). For the CDR3, the DNA is TGTGCCAGTAGTATAGGGGGGACAGCCCAAGAGACCCAGTACTTC. It yields the protein CASSIGGTAQETQYF.

Of note for this clone: An end of the junction differs from the germline gene, which may be a read error. The gene calls are TRBV7-6 and TRBJ2-1; 7 bases line up with TRBD2. Germline CDR1 and CDR2: SGHVS and FNYEAQ. CDR3 length: 18 residues. The CDR3 spells CASSLDILAAGPTNGQFF. The CDR3 nucleotides read TGTGCCAGCAGCTTAGATATCCTAGCGGCTGGACCTACAAATGGGCAGTTCTTC.

J is TRBJ2-7 and V is TRBV28, with D tentatively TRBD2 (5 bases). The germline V gene has CDR1 MDHEN and CDR2 SYDVKM. V was shortened by 3 bases and J by 1 base, with 7 bases between the two germline ends. The CDR3 has 13 residues. The CDR3 DNA is TGTGCCAGCAGTTTCGGCGGGTCCTACGAGCAGTACTTC. Amino acids: CASSFGGSYEQYF.

This chain connects TRBV11-1 to TRBJ2-7, with 8 bases that match TRBD2. V gave up 5 bases and J gave up 6 bases; unmatched junction bases: 6. The length of the CDR3 is 13 residues. Per germline, CDR1 SGHAT and CDR2 FQDESV (reference sequence). The CDR3 loop reads CASSPGLGGEQYF. In nucleotides, the CDR3 is TGTGCCAGCAGCCCGGGACTAGGGGGCGAGCAGTACTTC.

Here the CDR3 DNA reads TGCAGCGTTGAGGGTCTAGCGGGAGCAGATGAGCAGTTCTTC. Protein: CSVEGLAGADEQFF. The J gene is TRBJ2-1, the V gene TRBV29-1; the match to TRBD2 covers 10 bases. The V segment lost 3 bases and the J segment 8 bases; nucleotides outside the gene matches: 7. Germline CDR1 SQVTM, CDR2 ANQGSEA. The CDR3 has 14 amino acids.

V usage is TRBV9 and J usage is TRBJ2-7; the match to TRBD1 covers 8 bases. The trim removed 3 bases at V and 2 bases at J, leaving 7 bases unmatched. Germline CDR1 is SGDLS and CDR2 is YYNGEE. This CDR3 is built from 15 residues. For the CDR3, the DNA is TGTGCCAGCAGCGGGGAAGACAGGGGTGCCTACGAGCAGTACTTC. It yields the protein CASSGEDRGAYEQYF.